These 7 T cell receptor beta chains were sequenced from one sample in a study of PD-1 blockade in mismatch repair-deficient tumors (dated by TCRdb to 2016 to 2017). Library generation was performed with the immunoSEQ multiplex PCR assay. TCRdb's version of the immuneACCESS table is confined to in-frame rearrangements and falls short of the full clone set. An unresolved V gene accounts for under half of the shortfall where checked; the remainder is of unknown origin. The sample yields tens of thousands of clones; around four fifths were counted once. The ten top clones hold about 3.1% of the sample. The material was peripheral blood, obtained 4 weeks after starting pembrolizumab. The receptors here all came from an adult with mismatch repair-deficient cancer.

The V and J genes are TRBV7-9 and TRBJ2-7; D is possibly TRBD1 (6 bases). This CDR3 spans 16 amino acids. The V gene lost 4 bases and the J gene lost 2 bases, with 18 bases spanning the gap. CDR1 and CDR2 from the germline V gene are SEHNR and FQNEAQ (reference sequence). Written as DNA, the CDR3 is TGTGCCAGCAGCTCGCCAGGGGAGCGGCGACCCTACGAGCAGTACTTC. This codes for CASSSPGERRPYEQYF.

This rearrangement joins TRBV7-2 to TRBJ2-2; D is perhaps TRBD2 (7 bases). This CDR3 is built from 15 residues. V was shortened by 1 base and J by 7 bases, with 13 bases between the two germline ends. CDR1 SGHTA and CDR2 FQGNSA come from the germline V gene. As DNA, the CDR3 is TGTGCCAGCAGCTTAGGGCAGGGGAGGGGCGGGGAGCTGTTTTTT. Translation: CASSLGQGRGGELFF.

This chain uses TRBV5-6 with TRBJ2-1, with TRBD2 identical over 7 bases. This CDR3 contains 13 residues. The V gene's germline CDR1 is SGHDT and CDR2 YYEEEE. Trimming cost V 3 bases and J 6 bases; bases outside gene matches: 3. CDR3 bases: TGTGCCAGCAGCTCTGGCGGGGGCAATGAGCAGTTCTTC. The encoded protein is CASSSGGGNEQFF. The variable domain in full, completed from reference TRBV5-6 and TRBJ2-1, reads DAGVTQSPTHLIKTRGQQVTLRCSPKSGHDTVSWYQQALGQGPQFIFQYYEEEERQRGNFPDRFSGHQFPNYSSELNVNALLLGDSALYLCASSSGGGNEQFFGPGTRLTVL.

The CDR3 loop is CASRSGGASYNEQFF. As DNA, the CDR3 is TGTGCCAGCCGAAGCGGGGGGGCCTCCTACAATGAGCAGTTCTTC. The rearrangement uses TRBV6-5 and TRBJ2-1; TRBD2 aligns across 10 bases. Germline values: CDR1 MNHEY, CDR2 SVGAGI. Unmatched junction bases numbered 4, after V lost 8 bases and J lost 0 bases. The CDR3 is 15 residues long.

As DNA, the CDR3 is TGTGCCAGCAGCAAAGTGGAGGGTCCGCCCTACGAGCAGTACTTC. It yields the protein CASSKVEGPPYEQYF. The chain links TRBV21-1 to TRBJ2-7; TRBD2 reflects the table's D call only, with no check against the DNA. TRBV21-1 is labeled a pseudogene. The CDR3 covers 15 residues.

The chain recombines TRBV1 with TRBJ1-1. TRBV1 is recorded as a pseudogene. The CDR3 runs 17 residues. DNA for the CDR3: TGCACCAGCAGCCAAGATCGTCCAGATCGGTGGGACCTTGAAGCTTTCTTT. This gives the protein CTSSQDRPDRWDLEAFF.

This sequence joins TRBV5-4 and TRBJ1-2; possibly TRBD1 for D (5 bases). Germline V gene data show CDR1 as SGHNT and CDR2 as YYREEE (reference sequence). V was pared by 5 bases and J by 6 bases, with 14 bases between. The CDR3 is 13 residues long. The CDR3 nucleotides read TGTGCCAGCAGTAGACCGGGGGTTAATGGCTACACCTTC. It translates to CASSRPGVNGYTF. Complete variable domain (other parts from reference TRBV5-4 and TRBJ1-2): ETGVTQSPTHLIKTRGQQVTLRCSSQSGHNTVSWYQQALGQGPQFIFQYYREEENGRGNFPPRFSGLQFPNYSSELNVNALELDDSALYLCASSRPGVNGYTFGSGTRLTVV.